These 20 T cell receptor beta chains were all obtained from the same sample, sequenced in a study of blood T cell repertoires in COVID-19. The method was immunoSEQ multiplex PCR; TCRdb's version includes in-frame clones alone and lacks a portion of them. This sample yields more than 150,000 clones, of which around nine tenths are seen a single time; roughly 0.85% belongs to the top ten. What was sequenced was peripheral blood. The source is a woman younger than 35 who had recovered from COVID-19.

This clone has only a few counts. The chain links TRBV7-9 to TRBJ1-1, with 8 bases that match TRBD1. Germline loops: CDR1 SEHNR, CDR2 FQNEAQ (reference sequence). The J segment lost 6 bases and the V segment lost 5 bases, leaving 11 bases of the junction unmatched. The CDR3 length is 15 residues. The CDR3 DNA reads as TGTGCCAGCAGCGCCTTCCAGGGGGCTTTTTCTGAAGCTTTCTTT. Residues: CASSAFQGAFSEAFF.

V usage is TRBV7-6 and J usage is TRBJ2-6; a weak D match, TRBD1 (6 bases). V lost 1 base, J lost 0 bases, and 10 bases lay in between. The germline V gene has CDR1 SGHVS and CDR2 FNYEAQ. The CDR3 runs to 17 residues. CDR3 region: CASSLETGPSGANVLTF. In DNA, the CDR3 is TGTGCCAGCAGCTTAGAGACAGGTCCCTCTGGGGCCAACGTCCTGACTTTC.

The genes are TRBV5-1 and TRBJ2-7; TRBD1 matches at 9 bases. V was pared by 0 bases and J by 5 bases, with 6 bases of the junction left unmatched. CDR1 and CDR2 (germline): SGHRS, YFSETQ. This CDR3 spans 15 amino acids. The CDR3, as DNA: TGCGCCAGCAGCTTGGGGGACAGGGTCCTACACGAGCAGTACTTC. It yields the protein CASSLGDRVLHEQYF.

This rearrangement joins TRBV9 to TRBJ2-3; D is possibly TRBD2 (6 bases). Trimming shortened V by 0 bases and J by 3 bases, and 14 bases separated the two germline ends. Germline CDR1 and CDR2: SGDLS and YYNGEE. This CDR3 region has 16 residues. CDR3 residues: CASSVGTMEVTDTQYF. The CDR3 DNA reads TGTGCCAGCAGCGTAGGGACTATGGAGGTGACAGATACGCAGTATTTT.

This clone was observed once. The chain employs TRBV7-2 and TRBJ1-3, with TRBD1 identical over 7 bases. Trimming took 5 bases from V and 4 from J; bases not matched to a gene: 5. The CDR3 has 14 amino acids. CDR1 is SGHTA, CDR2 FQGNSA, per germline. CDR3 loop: CASSPQGRGNTIYF. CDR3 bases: TGTGCCAGCAGCCCACAGGGGAGGGGAAACACCATATATTTT.

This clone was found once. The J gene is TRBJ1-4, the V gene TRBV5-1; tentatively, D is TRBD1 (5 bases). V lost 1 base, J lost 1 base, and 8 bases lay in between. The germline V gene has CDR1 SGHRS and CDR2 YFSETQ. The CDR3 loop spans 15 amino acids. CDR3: CASSLSGGTNEKLFF. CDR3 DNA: TGCGCCAGCAGCTTGTCGGGGGGAACTAATGAAAAACTGTTTTTT.

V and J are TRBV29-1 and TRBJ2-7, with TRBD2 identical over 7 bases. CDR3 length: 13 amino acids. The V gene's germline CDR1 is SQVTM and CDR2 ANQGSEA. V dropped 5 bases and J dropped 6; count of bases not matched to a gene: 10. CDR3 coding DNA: TGCAGCGTTTGGGGGGAGGGCCCGTTCGAGCAGTACGTC. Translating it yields CSVWGEGPFEQYV.

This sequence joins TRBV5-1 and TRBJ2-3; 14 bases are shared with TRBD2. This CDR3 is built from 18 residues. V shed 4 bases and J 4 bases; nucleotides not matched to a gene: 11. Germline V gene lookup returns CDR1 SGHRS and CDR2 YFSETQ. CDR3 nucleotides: TGCGCCAGCAGCCCCTCCCGACTAGCGGGGGGGATGTCAGATACGCAGTATTTT. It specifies CASSPSRLAGGMSDTQYF.

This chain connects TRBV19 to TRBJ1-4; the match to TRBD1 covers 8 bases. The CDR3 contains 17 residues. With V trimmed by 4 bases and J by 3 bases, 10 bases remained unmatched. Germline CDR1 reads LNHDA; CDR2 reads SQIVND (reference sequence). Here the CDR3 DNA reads TGTGCCAGTAGTACGAGACAGGGGCAGGGGTCTAATGAAAAACTGTTTTTT. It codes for CASSTRQGQGSNEKLFF.

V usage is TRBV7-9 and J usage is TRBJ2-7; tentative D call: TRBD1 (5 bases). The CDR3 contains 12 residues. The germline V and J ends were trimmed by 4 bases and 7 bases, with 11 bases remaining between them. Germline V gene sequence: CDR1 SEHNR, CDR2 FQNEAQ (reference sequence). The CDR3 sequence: CASSSGSREQYV. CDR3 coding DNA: TGTGCCAGCAGCTCAGGGTCAAGGGAGCAGTACGTC.

Written as DNA, the CDR3 is TGTGCTAGTGGCCTAAGAGAGAACACTGAAGCTTTCTTT. This gives the protein CASGLRENTEAFF. The chain carries TRBV12-5 and TRBJ1-1; no reliable D call. There are 13 residues in the CDR3. Germline V lookup: CDR1 LGHNT, CDR2 FRNRAP. The V and J ends lost 6 bases and 1 base respectively, with 9 bases between them.

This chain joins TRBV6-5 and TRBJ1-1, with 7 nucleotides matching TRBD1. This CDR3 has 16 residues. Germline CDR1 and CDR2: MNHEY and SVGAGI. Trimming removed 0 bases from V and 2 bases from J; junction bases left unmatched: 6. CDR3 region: CASSYSFGTDNTEAFF. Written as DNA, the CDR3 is TGTGCCAGCAGTTACTCGTTTGGGACAGACAACACTGAAGCTTTCTTT.

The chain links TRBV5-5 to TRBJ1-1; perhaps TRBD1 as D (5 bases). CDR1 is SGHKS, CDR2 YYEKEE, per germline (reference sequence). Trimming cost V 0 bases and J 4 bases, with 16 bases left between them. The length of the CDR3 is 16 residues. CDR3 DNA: TGTGCCAGCAGCTTGGAGGCAGGGTTGGGCGGCACTGAAGCTTTCTTT. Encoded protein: CASSLEAGLGGTEAFF.

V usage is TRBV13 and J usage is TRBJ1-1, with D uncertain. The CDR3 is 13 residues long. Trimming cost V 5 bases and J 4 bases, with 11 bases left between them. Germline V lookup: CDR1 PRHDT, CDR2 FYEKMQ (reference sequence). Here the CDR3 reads CASSPEVGTEAFF. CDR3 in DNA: TGTGCCAGCAGCCCTGAGGTGGGCACTGAAGCTTTCTTT.

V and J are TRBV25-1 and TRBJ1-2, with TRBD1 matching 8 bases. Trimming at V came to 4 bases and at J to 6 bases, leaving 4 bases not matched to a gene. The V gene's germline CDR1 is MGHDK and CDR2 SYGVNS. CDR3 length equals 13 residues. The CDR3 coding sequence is TGTGCCAGCAGTGCCCGACAGGGGAATGGCTACACCTTC. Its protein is CASSARQGNGYTF.

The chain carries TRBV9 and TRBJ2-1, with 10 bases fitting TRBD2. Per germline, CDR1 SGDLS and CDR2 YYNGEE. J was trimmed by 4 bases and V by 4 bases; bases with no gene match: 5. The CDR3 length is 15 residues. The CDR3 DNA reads TGTGCCAGCAGCAAAGGACTAGCGGAGTACAATGAGCAGTTCTTC. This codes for CASSKGLAEYNEQFF.

DNA of the CDR3: TGTGCCAGTAGTATGAAAGCTATAGCGGGGGGAAACTACGAGCAGTACTTC. Translated, it gives CASSMKAIAGGNYEQYF. The chain couples TRBV19 to TRBJ2-7, with 10 positions matching TRBD2. The trim removed 3 bases at V and 3 bases at J, leaving 11 bases unmatched. The CDR3 consists of 17 residues. Germline lookup yields CDR1 LNHDA and CDR2 SQIVND (reference sequence).

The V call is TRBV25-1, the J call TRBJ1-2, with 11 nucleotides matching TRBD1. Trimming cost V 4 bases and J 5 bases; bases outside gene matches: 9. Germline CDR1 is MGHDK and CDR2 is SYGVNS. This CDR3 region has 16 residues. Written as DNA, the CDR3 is TGTGCCAGCAGTGGGTTCAGGACAGGGGGCCGGTATGGCTACACCTTC. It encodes CASSGFRTGGRYGYTF.

For the CDR3, the DNA is TGTGCCTGGAGTGTACGGGGGGCCAACGTCCTGACTTTC. The encoded protein is CAWSVRGANVLTF. The V gene is TRBV30, the J gene TRBJ2-6; D is unclear. This CDR3 has 13 amino acids. In germline, CDR1 is GTSNPN, CDR2 SVGIG (reference sequence). V was clipped by 0 bases and J by 4 bases, with 4 bases between them.

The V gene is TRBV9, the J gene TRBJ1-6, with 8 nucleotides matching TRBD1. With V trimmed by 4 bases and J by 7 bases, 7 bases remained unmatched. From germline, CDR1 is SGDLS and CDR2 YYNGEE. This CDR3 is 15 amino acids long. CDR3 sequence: CASSPRTGPNSPLHF. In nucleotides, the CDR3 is TGTGCCAGCAGCCCGCGGACAGGGCCCAATTCACCCCTCCACTTT.